The rows below give T cell receptor beta chains drawn from one sample of a study of cytomegalovirus exposure and HLA in healthy donors. Assay: immunoSEQ multiplex PCR; the TCRdb copy retains only in-frame clones and omits some. Of approximately 170,000 clones in the sample, 75% to 90% were seen once. Sequenced sample: PBMCs. The source is a male donor in good health and CMV-seronegative. The CDR3 runs from the conserved cysteine through the conserved F or W. The order of the fields is CDR3 DNA, CDR3 protein, CDR3 length, clone size, D gene, J gene, V gene. A D gene is named only where the DNA matches it firmly. The size entry is marked missing in some rows and otherwise reads once, few, many or a size class.

TGCGCCAGCAGCCTGGCAGGGGTATATAACTATGGCTACACCTTC	CASSLAGVYNYGYTF	15	few	NA	TRBJ1-2	TRBV5-1
TGTGCCAGCAGCACGCACACGTCGACAGACTATGGCTACACCTTC	CASSTHTSTDYGYTF	15	NA	NA	TRBJ1-2	TRBV7-8
TGTGCCAGCAGCCTGACGCGGCAGGGATTCTACGAGCAGTACTTC	CASSLTRQGFYEQYF	15	NA	NA	TRBJ2-7	TRBV5-8
TGTGCCAGCAGTTACTGGGCGGGGGGGCCCTACAATGAGCAGTTCTTC	CASSYWAGGPYNEQFF	16	once	TRBD2	TRBJ2-1	TRBV6-5
TGTGCCACCAGCAGAGGGAAGGGGATAGGGCAGCAGAACACTGAAGCTTTCTTT	CATSRGKGIGQQNTEAFF	18	NA	NA	TRBJ1-1	TRBV15
TGTGCCAGTAGACCCCTCGGCGGTTGGACCGGGGAGCTGTTTTTT	CASRPLGGWTGELFF	15	NA	NA	TRBJ2-2	TRBV19
TGTGCCAGCAGCGTAGGGGGAATTGGCGAAAAACTGTTTTTT	CASSVGGIGEKLFF	14	NA	NA	TRBJ1-4	TRBV6-5
TGCGCCAGCAGCCCTGATTTTCCAGGGTTCCCCCCCTACGAGCAGTACTTC	CASSPDFPGFPPYEQYF	17	NA	NA	TRBJ2-7	TRBV4-1
TGTGCCAGCAGCCCACTAACGGGAGCACTTAATTCACCCCTCCACTTT	CASSPLTGALNSPLHF	16	NA	NA	TRBJ1-6	TRBV7-6
TGTGCCTGGAGTGGGGACAGGGTTGGAGCCACTGAAGCTTTCTTT	CAWSGDRVGATEAFF	15	NA	TRBD1	TRBJ1-1	TRBV30
TGTGCCAGCAGTGAGACAGGGCGAAGGTCCTATGGCTACACCTTC	CASSETGRRSYGYTF	15	NA	TRBD1	TRBJ1-2	TRBV6-1
TGTGCCAGCAGCCGATCGGGACAGGGAGTTGAAAAACTGTTTTTT	CASSRSGQGVEKLFF	15	NA	TRBD1	TRBJ1-4	TRBV11-1
TGTGCCACAGGACAGGGTGAGGACTATGGCTACACCTTC	CATGQGEDYGYTF	13	NA	TRBD1	TRBJ1-2	TRBV2
TGTGCCAGCAGACCCAGGGAAACCGGGGAGCTGTTTTTT	CASRPRETGELFF	13	few	NA	TRBJ2-2	TRBV6-6
TGTGCCAGCAGCGACGGGACTAGCGGGGGGTCGCTAACCTACGAGCAGTACTTC	CASSDGTSGGSLTYEQYF	18	few	TRBD2	TRBJ2-7	TRBV5-4
TGTGCCAGCAGCCCGAGCGGGGGGGCCATTGGTGAGCAGTTCTTC	CASSPSGGAIGEQFF	15	NA	TRBD2	TRBJ2-1	TRBV7-6
TGCAGCGGAAGACAGGGGATGAACACTGAAGCTTTCTTT	CSGRQGMNTEAFF	13	NA	TRBD1	TRBJ1-1	TRBV29-1
TGTGCCAGCAGTGTGGACAGGTCCTTCACCGGGGAGCTGTTTTTT	CASSVDRSFTGELFF	15	few	TRBD1	TRBJ2-2	TRBV9
TGTGCCAGCACCCGAGGAGGGGACCATGGCTACACCTTC	CASTRGGDHGYTF	13	NA	NA	TRBJ1-2	TRBV7-8
TGTGCCACTCAAAGAGGAGACAGGGTCGCCGGGGAGCTGTTTTTT	CATQRGDRVAGELFF	15	few	TRBD1	TRBJ2-2	TRBV19
TGTGCCAGCCGGGACATTACTGAAGCTTTCTTT	CASRDITEAFF	11	NA	NA	TRBJ1-1	TRBV18
TGTGCCAGTAGTATCGACAGGGCTCGTGTTGCTGAAGCTTTCTTT	CASSIDRARVAEAFF	15	once	TRBD1	TRBJ1-1	TRBV19
TGTGCCAGCAGTTACTCGCGACAGGGGGCAGGCGAGCAGTACTTC	CASSYSRQGAGEQYF	15	NA	TRBD1	TRBJ2-7	TRBV6-5
TGTGCCTGGAGTACGAGGGGAGGGGGTGGCTACACCTTC	CAWSTRGGGGYTF	13	NA	NA	TRBJ1-2	TRBV30
TGTGCCAGCAGTGAATACAACAGGGGCGAGCAGTACTTC	CASSEYNRGEQYF	13	NA	TRBD1	TRBJ2-7	TRBV6-1
TGTGCCAGCAGTTTGACTAGCGGGGGCTCAGAGACCCAGTACTTC	CASSLTSGGSETQYF	15	NA	TRBD2	TRBJ2-5	TRBV27
TGTGCCAGTACTCTGGACAGGGGTGGGACTGAAGCTTTCTTT	CASTLDRGGTEAFF	14	NA	TRBD1	TRBJ1-1	TRBV19
TGTGCCAGCAGCTTATTGTCAGCGGGGAGTTCCTATGAGCAGTTCTTC	CASSLLSAGSSYEQFF	16	NA	TRBD2	TRBJ2-1	TRBV11-2